The clone carrying this TCR beta chain showed up just a few times. The sample comes from a study of T cells of healthy individuals. TCRdb re-called the 5' RACE reads through MiXCR, storing one row per CDR3 protein. Among fewer than 90,000 distinct CDR3 sequences listed, about 4.8% were seen once. The TCR comes from a female donor in good health.

CDR3 amino acids: CASKLAGDYEQYF. CDR3 coding DNA: TGTGCCAGCAAGCTAGCGGGGGACTACGAGCAGTACTTC. The chain carries TRBV6-5 and TRBJ2-7; 10 bases map to TRBD2. CDR1 is MNHEY, CDR2 SVGAGI, per germline. With 7 bases clipped from V and 3 bases from J, the junction kept 3 bases outside the gene matches. This CDR3 contains 13 residues.